Only a few counts were recorded for the clone carrying this T cell receptor beta chain. Only in-frame clones appear in the TCRdb table, and some are missing; sequencing was by immunoSEQ multiplex PCR. The sample lists roughly 59,000 clones; around 74% were seen once. V lost 1 base and J lost 3; bases outside the gene matches: 9. Per germline, CDR1 SQVTM and CDR2 ANQGSEA. The CDR3 length is 15 residues. The data are from a study of radiotherapy plus CTLA-4 blockade in lung cancer. On the study more broadly: Overall, about 19% of patients showed an objective response, while 25% to 40% attained disease control.

The sequences come from peripheral blood, collected from a patient treated with radiotherapy plus ipilimumab. The clonotype was recovered from a human donor with non-small cell lung cancer whose response to radiotherapy plus ipilimumab could not be evaluated. The chain employs TRBV29-1 and TRBJ2-7, with TRBD1 identical over 7 bases. For the CDR3, the DNA is TGCAGCGTTGAAGTGCGGGCAGGGGGTGACTACGAGCAGTACTTC. Its protein product is CSVEVRAGGDYEQYF.